A selection of T cell receptor beta chains follows, all from one sample in a study of blood T cell repertoires in COVID-19. Clones were sequenced by immunoSEQ multiplex PCR, and TCRdb holds only the in-frame ones, with some missing. The data contain a few hundred thousand clones, about 90% of them seen just once; the ten biggest clones take up roughly 2.2%. Material: peripheral blood. The receptors were gathered from a woman in her fifties or sixties who had recovered from COVID-19. CDR3s leave out the opening cysteine and the closing phenylalanine or tryptophan. Each record gives: J gene, clone size, V gene, CDR3 protein. Some rows mark clone size as missing; the rest say once, few, many or name a class of expanded clone.

j_call: TRBJ2-1
clone_size: .
v_call: TRBV27
cdr3_aa: ASRGLAGGRGSYNEQF

j_call: TRBJ1-4
clone_size: .
v_call: TRBV29-1
cdr3_aa: SVDPRIPGQSPKLFANEKLF

j_call: TRBJ2-2
clone_size: .
v_call: TRBV5-6
cdr3_aa: ASSCLKDSELFYTGELF

j_call: TRBJ2-1
clone_size: .
v_call: TRBV7-9
cdr3_aa: ASSPDTYNEQF

j_call: TRBJ1-1
clone_size: .
v_call: TRBV29-1
cdr3_aa: SGRGQGVVEAF

j_call: TRBJ1-2
clone_size: once
v_call: TRBV6-2/TRBV6-3
cdr3_aa: ASSGGNPGQGIFGYGYT

j_call: TRBJ2-5
clone_size: .
v_call: TRBV6-2/TRBV6-3
cdr3_aa: ASSYSGDYQETQY

j_call: TRBJ2-1
clone_size: .
v_call: TRBV4-1
cdr3_aa: ASSHKAGQGLGEQF

j_call: TRBJ2-5
clone_size: few
v_call: TRBV6-2/TRBV6-3
cdr3_aa: ASSYRSLGQETQY

j_call: TRBJ1-5
clone_size: .
v_call: TRBV10-3
cdr3_aa: AISEVGGLNQPQH

j_call: TRBJ1-5
clone_size: .
v_call: TRBV5-8
cdr3_aa: ASSLDGEVNQPQH

j_call: TRBJ2-3
clone_size: .
v_call: TRBV3-1/TRBV3-2
cdr3_aa: ASPLGSREN

j_call: TRBJ1-5
clone_size: few
v_call: TRBV6-6
cdr3_aa: ASSYSMGQGYQPQH

j_call: TRBJ1-2
clone_size: .
v_call: TRBV5-4
cdr3_aa: ASSLRTGGNYGYT

j_call: TRBJ2-7
clone_size: once
v_call: TRBV6-5
cdr3_aa: ASRIPGLAAEQY

j_call: TRBJ1-3
clone_size: .
v_call: TRBV9
cdr3_aa: ASSPAGSGLGNTIY

j_call: TRBJ1-6
clone_size: .
v_call: TRBV7-2
cdr3_aa: ASSLGWQSSYNSPLH

j_call: TRBJ2-3
clone_size: .
v_call: TRBV19
cdr3_aa: ASRHRDRGDTQY

j_call: TRBJ2-2
clone_size: .
v_call: TRBV27
cdr3_aa: ASSFAGGRNTGELF

j_call: TRBJ1-2
clone_size: .
v_call: TRBV2
cdr3_aa: ASSAGIAYGYT

j_call: TRBJ2-5
clone_size: .
v_call: TRBV7-2
cdr3_aa: ASSLSQAQTQY

j_call: TRBJ1-2
clone_size: once
v_call: TRBV6-5
cdr3_aa: ASTGDYGYT

j_call: TRBJ2-2
clone_size: .
v_call: TRBV9
cdr3_aa: ASSVGTSGGTGELF

j_call: TRBJ2-7
clone_size: .
v_call: TRBV4-1
cdr3_aa: ASSQDGGTGGYEQY

j_call: TRBJ2-4
clone_size: .
v_call: TRBV5-1
cdr3_aa: ASSERTGVLAKNIQY

j_call: TRBJ1-5
clone_size: .
v_call: TRBV7-9
cdr3_aa: ASSTSRQGGVNQPQH

j_call: TRBJ1-1
clone_size: .
v_call: TRBV6-5
cdr3_aa: ASSYGTGTNTEAF

j_call: TRBJ1-2
clone_size: few
v_call: TRBV30
cdr3_aa: AWSAKRRDGYT

j_call: TRBJ2-5
clone_size: .
v_call: TRBV7-2
cdr3_aa: ASSRLAGGEETQY

j_call: TRBJ1-1
clone_size: few
v_call: TRBV7-2
cdr3_aa: ASSSGQGWGTEAF

j_call: TRBJ2-5
clone_size: few
v_call: TRBV3-1/TRBV3-2
cdr3_aa: ASSPYSRSGGYSRTQY

j_call: TRBJ2-3
clone_size: .
v_call: TRBV24-1
cdr3_aa: ATSDFGQSTDTQY

j_call: TRBJ2-4
clone_size: .
v_call: TRBV4-3
cdr3_aa: ASSHGGLGGQY

j_call: TRBJ1-6
clone_size: .
v_call: TRBV6-6
cdr3_aa: ASSPDSPGGSYNSPLH

j_call: TRBJ1-1
clone_size: .
v_call: TRBV28
cdr3_aa: ASMRTEAF

j_call: TRBJ1-4
clone_size: .
v_call: TRBV21-1
cdr3_aa: ASSKVGDKATNEKLF

j_call: TRBJ1-2
clone_size: .
v_call: TRBV14
cdr3_aa: ASSPTLGGSRGYT

j_call: TRBJ2-4
clone_size: .
v_call: TRBV30
cdr3_aa: AWSFWTENIQY

j_call: TRBJ1-2
clone_size: .
v_call: TRBV11-1
cdr3_aa: ASSTTEGRGTYT

j_call: TRBJ1-2
clone_size: .
v_call: TRBV24-1
cdr3_aa: ATSPTGSRNYGYT

j_call: TRBJ1-2
clone_size: .
v_call: TRBV19
cdr3_aa: ASESGGIPVGYT

j_call: TRBJ2-2
clone_size: .
v_call: TRBV2
cdr3_aa: ASSSVVVSGELF

j_call: TRBJ2-7
clone_size: .
v_call: TRBV28
cdr3_aa: ASSAQGPYEQY

j_call: TRBJ1-2
clone_size: .
v_call: TRBV27
cdr3_aa: ASSLRPQGYGYT

j_call: TRBJ2-3
clone_size: .
v_call: TRBV7-3
cdr3_aa: ASSGTVLAGGPSTDTQY

j_call: TRBJ1-1
clone_size: .
v_call: TRBV6-2/TRBV6-3
cdr3_aa: ASSQGGRGEAF

j_call: TRBJ2-7
clone_size: .
v_call: TRBV6-2/TRBV6-3
cdr3_aa: ASSGGPGGEQY

j_call: TRBJ1-1
clone_size: .
v_call: TRBV28
cdr3_aa: ASIERTGEGTEAF

j_call: TRBJ2-1
clone_size: .
v_call: TRBV6-2/TRBV6-3
cdr3_aa: ASSPLGLAGNYNEQF

j_call: TRBJ2-7
clone_size: .
v_call: TRBV29-1
cdr3_aa: SVEGTGTSSYEQY

j_call: TRBJ2-2
clone_size: .
v_call: TRBV4-2
cdr3_aa: ASSQGRDTGDTGELF

j_call: TRBJ1-3
clone_size: .
v_call: TRBV7-6
cdr3_aa: ASSPGQGVNTIY

j_call: TRBJ2-3
clone_size: .
v_call: TRBV28
cdr3_aa: ASSRLAGGWDTQY